Below are 7 T cell receptor beta chains sequenced from a single sample in a study of blood T cell repertoires in COVID-19. Generated by immunoSEQ multiplex PCR, the TCRdb table keeps only in-frame clones and is missing some. The repertoire holds 130,000 to 150,000 clones, with approximately 83% as singletons. Sequencing was done on a sample of peripheral blood. All receptors come from a woman aged 55-69 years with COVID-19, enrolled during active disease.

V usage is TRBV6-5 and J usage is TRBJ2-7, with TRBD2 as a possible D gene (6 bases). Germline V gives CDR1 MNHEY, CDR2 SVGAGI. Between the trimmed V and J ends, which lost 0 bases and 2 bases, there was a span of 14 bases. This CDR3 is built from 16 residues. CDR3 sequence (DNA): TGTGCCAGCAGTTACTCGCCCGATACGGGGGCCTACGAGCAGTACTTC. This translates into CASSYSPDTGAYEQYF.

This sequence joins TRBV24-1 and TRBJ2-1, with D maybe TRBD1 (6 bases). Trimming took off 7 bases at V and 10 bases at J, with 13 bases between the two ends. The CDR3 totals 12 residues. Germline V lookup: CDR1 KGHDR, CDR2 SFDVKD. The CDR3 loop reads CATSIRGGEQFF. The CDR3 DNA sequence: TGTGCCACCAGCATCAGGGGCGGGGAGCAGTTCTTC.

The chain combines TRBV20-1 with TRBJ2-7; D ambiguous. The CDR3 loop spans 11 amino acids. V was shortened by 6 bases and J by 3 bases, with 9 bases between the two germline ends. The germline gives CDR1 DFQATT, CDR2 SNEGSKA (reference sequence). The CDR3 DNA reads as TGCAGTGCGAACTCTATCTACGAGCAGTACTTC. Protein sequence: CSANSIYEQYF.

The V and J genes are TRBV29-1 and TRBJ2-1, with 12 bases lining up with TRBD1. The CDR3 spans 14 residues. Germline-derived CDR1 and CDR2 are SQVTM and ANQGSEA. The J segment lost 7 bases and the V segment lost 4 bases, leaving 5 bases of the junction unmatched. The CDR3 DNA reads TGCAGCGTTGTTGGGACAGGGGGCAGGAATGAGCAGTTCTTC. It translates to CSVVGTGGRNEQFF.

The chain joins TRBV19 to TRBJ2-7; TRBD2 matches 7 bases. CDR3 length: 13 residues. The J segment lost 4 bases and the V segment lost 9 bases, leaving 9 bases of the junction unmatched. CDR1 and CDR2 from the germline V gene are LNHDA and SQIVND (reference sequence). CDR3 sequence (DNA): TGTGCCAGCGCTACCGGGACTACATACGAGCAGTACTTC. Translating gives CASATGTTYEQYF. The complete variable domain, with remaining parts taken from reference TRBV19 and TRBJ2-7, reads DGGITQSPKYLFRKEGQNVTLSCEQNLNHDAMYWYRQDPGQGLRLIYYSQIVNDFQKGDIAEGYSVSREKKESFPLTVTSAQKNPTAFYLCASATGTTYEQYFGPGTRLTVT.

J is TRBJ1-1 and V is TRBV19, with unresolved D. This CDR3 spans 15 amino acids. Germline loops: CDR1 LNHDA, CDR2 SQIVND (reference sequence). Trimming stripped 5 bases from V and 0 bases from J, with 13 bases between. The CDR3 bases are TGTGCCAGTAGTGCTACAACAGAATTGAACACTGAAGCTTTCTTT. Its translation is CASSATTELNTEAFF.

The rearrangement uses TRBV15 and TRBJ1-4; TRBD1 matches 9 bases. CDR1 LNHNV and CDR2 YYDKDF come from the germline V gene (reference sequence). With 2 bases clipped from V and 4 bases from J, the junction kept 5 bases outside the gene matches. The CDR3 loop spans 16 amino acids. CDR3 amino acids: CATSRPQGAVNEKLFF. The CDR3 DNA sequence: TGTGCCACCAGCAGACCACAGGGGGCAGTTAATGAAAAACTGTTTTTT.